Each of the 17 T cell receptor beta chains below was sequenced from the same sample in a study of cytomegalovirus exposure and HLA in healthy donors. Vbeta (60) and Jbeta (13) primers were used in the PCR. Clones were read by immunoSEQ multiplex PCR, and TCRdb kept only the in-frame ones, dropping some. The table records roughly 250,000 clones, under 80% of them present only once. Sequenced sample: PBMCs. The receptor source for this set is a female donor in good health and CMV-seronegative.

The chain joins TRBV5-6 to TRBJ2-5; 13 positions match TRBD2. CDR1 SGHDT and CDR2 YYEEEE come from the germline V gene. J was trimmed by 5 bases and V by 5 bases; bases with no gene match: 6. The CDR3 contains 15 residues. The CDR3 DNA sequence: TGTGCCAGCAGAAGACTAGCGGGAGGAAGGGAGACCCAGTACTTC. This sequence encodes CASRRLAGGRETQYF.

The gene calls are TRBV18 and TRBJ2-7; 9 positions match TRBD2. With V trimmed by 2 bases and J by 5 bases, 7 bases remained unmatched. The germline gives CDR1 KGHSH, CDR2 LQKENI. There are 15 residues in the CDR3. CDR3 nucleotides: TGTGCCAGCTCACCATTTGCCAGCGGGAGGAACGAGCAGTACTTC. As protein: CASSPFASGRNEQYF.

In DNA, the CDR3 is TGTGCCAGCAGTCCACGAGGTACAGGCCTCGGCGGAGCTTTCTTT. Protein product: CASSPRGTGLGGAFF. This chain connects TRBV28 to TRBJ1-1; possibly TRBD1 for D (5 bases). The CDR3 runs 15 residues. The V end was cut by 5 bases, the J end by 10 bases, with 23 bases between. Germline lookup yields CDR1 MDHEN and CDR2 SYDVKM.

V gene TRBV7-3 combines with J gene TRBJ2-1, with 11 bases lining up with TRBD2. CDR3 length: 14 amino acids. Germline CDR1 is SGHTA and CDR2 is FQGTGA. Germline trimming cut 7 bases from V and 9 bases from J; bases unmatched to any gene: 8. The CDR3 sequence: CASTETSGIGEQFF. In nucleotides, the CDR3 is TGTGCCAGCACCGAGACTAGCGGGATCGGTGAGCAGTTCTTC.

This clone was found a few times. The rearrangement uses TRBV7-9 and TRBJ2-4, with 12 bases aligning to TRBD2. CDR3 size: 16 residues. V trimming: 4 bases; J trimming: 10 bases; junction bases outside the gene matches: 11. From germline, CDR1 is SEHNR and CDR2 FQNEAQ (reference sequence). The CDR3 reads CASSSGLAGPSRIQYF. In nucleotides, the CDR3 is TGTGCCAGCAGCTCAGGACTAGCGGGGCCATCAAGAATTCAGTACTTC.

The V and J genes are TRBV10-3 and TRBJ2-1; 14 nucleotides agree with TRBD2. CDR3 size: 14 residues. Germline lookup yields CDR1 ENHRY and CDR2 SYGVKD. V gave up 10 bases and J gave up 8 bases; unmatched junction bases: 7. Written as DNA, the CDR3 is TGTGCCAACGCCGGGACTAGCGGGAGATATGAGCAGTTCTTC. Translating it yields CANAGTSGRYEQFF.

This chain joins TRBV2 and TRBJ2-5, with 16 bases that match TRBD2. Germline V CDR1 and CDR2: SNHLY, FYNNEI. The V gene end was trimmed by 9 bases and the J gene end by 5 bases; junction bases not matched to a gene: 12. The CDR3 covers 17 residues. CDR3 sequence reads: CARGTSGRALFRETQYF. The CDR3 DNA follows: TGTGCCAGAGGGACTAGCGGGAGGGCCCTGTTTAGGGAGACCCAGTACTTC.

The rearrangement uses TRBV4-2 and TRBJ2-2; D is perhaps TRBD2 (7 bases). Germline-derived CDR1 and CDR2 are LGHNA and YNFKEQ. This CDR3 comprises 16 residues. V was shortened by 4 bases and J by 1 base, with 13 bases between the two germline ends. CDR3: CASSPLGGRNTGELFF. CDR3 in DNA: TGTGCCAGCAGCCCCTTGGGGGGGCGGAACACCGGGGAGCTGTTTTTT.

This clone was seen only once. The chain carries TRBV7-3 and TRBJ1-1, with D possibly matching TRBD1 (5 bases). Looked up from germline, CDR1 is SGHTA and CDR2 is FQGTGA. The CDR3 runs 14 residues. V lost 1 base, J lost 2 bases, and 8 bases lay in between. The CDR3 sequence is CASSLRGDNTEAFF. The CDR3 DNA sequence: TGTGCCAGCAGCTTAAGGGGGGACAACACTGAAGCTTTCTTT.

The rearrangement links TRBV2 to TRBJ1-4, with 10 bases fitting TRBD1. J gave up 8 bases and V 6 bases, and 9 bases lay outside the gene matches. Germline loops: CDR1 SNHLY, CDR2 FYNNEI. The CDR3 has 15 residues. The chain's CDR3 is CASRDRGKSGEKLFF. CDR3 nucleotide sequence: TGTGCCAGCAGGGACAGGGGGAAGTCAGGAGAAAAACTGTTTTTT.

The V call is TRBV27, the J call TRBJ1-2, with 7 nucleotides matching TRBD1. V was clipped by 6 bases and J by 7 bases; unmatched bases: 8. The CDR3 is made up of 13 amino acids. Per the germline V gene, CDR1 is MNHEY and CDR2 is SMNVEV (reference sequence). The CDR3 nucleotides are TGTGCCAGCAGATCGACAGGGAGGCTTGGCTACACCTTC. Encoded protein: CASRSTGRLGYTF.

The rearrangement joins TRBV7-9 to TRBJ2-7; a weak D match, TRBD2 (5 bases). Trimming removed 5 bases at V and 0 bases at J, with 14 bases between. The CDR3 totals 15 residues. In germline, CDR1 is SEHNR, CDR2 FQNEAQ (reference sequence). The DNA of the CDR3 is TGTGCCAGCAGCCCCGGATCGGGAAACTCCTACGAGCAGTACTTC. This sequence encodes CASSPGSGNSYEQYF.

V usage is TRBV28 and J usage is TRBJ1-5, with D unclear. The CDR3 is 14 residues long. The ends were cut back, 3 bases at V and 1 base at J, with 7 bases in the middle. CDR1 and CDR2 from the germline V gene are MDHEN and SYDVKM. The CDR3 spells CASSFWASNQPQHF. The CDR3 DNA reads TGTGCCAGCAGTTTCTGGGCCAGCAATCAGCCCCAGCATTTT.

The V gene is TRBV30, the J gene TRBJ1-6; D unclear. In germline, CDR1 is GTSNPN, CDR2 SVGIG (reference sequence). CDR3 length: 14 residues. The germline V and J ends were trimmed by 2 bases and 10 bases, with 15 bases remaining between them. The CDR3 DNA sequence: TGTGCCTGGAGTATCAACGTCAGGTGGTCACCCCTCCACTTT. Protein: CAWSINVRWSPLHF.

The chain couples TRBV2 to TRBJ1-2; D not resolved. This CDR3 is 14 amino acids long. The germline CDR1 and CDR2 sequences are SNHLY and FYNNEI. Trimming cost V 8 bases and J 2 bases, with 15 bases left between them. In DNA form, the CDR3 reads TGTGCCAGCGGATTGGCAGGCTTCAACTATGGCTACACCTTC. This codes for CASGLAGFNYGYTF.

The rearrangement joins TRBV2 to TRBJ2-2, with no clear D. CDR1 and CDR2 from the germline V gene are SNHLY and FYNNEI. Deletions cut 6 bases from V and 1 base from J, with 9 bases between. The CDR3 consists of 14 residues. The CDR3 spells CASRSDLNTGELFF. The CDR3 DNA is TGTGCCAGCAGATCAGATCTGAACACCGGGGAGCTGTTTTTT.

J is TRBJ2-7 and V is TRBV5-1, with 8 bases matching TRBD1. The J segment lost 1 base and the V segment lost 8 bases, leaving 5 bases of the junction unmatched. This CDR3 comprises 13 residues. The germline gives CDR1 SGHRS, CDR2 YFSETQ. The CDR3 region is CASGQGPSYEQYF. The CDR3 bases are TGCGCCAGTGGACAGGGTCCTTCCTACGAGCAGTACTTC.